These T cell receptor beta chains were read from a single sample in a study of T-cell reconstitution after alpha-beta-depleted transplantation in children. TCRdb re-called the PCR reads with MiXCR, one entry per CDR3 protein. In the table there are roughly 90,000 distinct CDR3 sequences, 12% of which are singletons. Sequenced here: PBMCs from the stem cell graft donor, sampled from the stem cell graft. The receptors come from a human donor who donated a stem cell graft to a child with inherited bone marrow failure. Each CDR3 is given with its conserved first and last residue. A D gene is named only where the DNA matches it firmly. Not all rows give a size; the values are once, few, many and, for expanded clones, a class.

TRBD2 TRBJ2-1 many TRBV5-1 TGCGCCAGCCGCGTGCCGGGACTAGATTCCAATGAGCAGTTCTTC CASRVPGLDSNEQFF
TRBD1 TRBJ2-2 - TRBV18 TGTGCCAGCTCGCCACGGCTGCCCGGCCAGGGGGACCCCGGGGAGCTGTTTTTT CASSPRLPGQGDPGELFF
- TRBJ2-1 many TRBV15 TGTGCCACCAGCAGAGACGGACTAAGGGAGAATGAGCAGTTCTTC CATSRDGLRENEQFF
- TRBJ2-7 many TRBV7-9 TGTGCCAGCAGCTTAGGTGGGACCCAAGGGGCCCTCGAGCAGTACTTC CASSLGGTQGALEQYF
- TRBJ1-1 many TRBV2 TGTGCCAGCACGCCCTTAAGAGGGACTGAAGCTTTCTTT CASTPLRGTEAFF
- TRBJ1-5 - TRBV30 TGTGCCTGGGACTTTGGGGGGCGCAATCAGCCCCAGCATTTT CAWDFGGRNQPQHF
- TRBJ2-5 - TRBV7-8 TGTGCCAGCAGGAAGCGCGGTGAGACCCAGTACTTC CASRKRGETQYF
- TRBJ2-1 many TRBV4-1 TGCGCCAGCAGCCAGGAGAGTAAGGTTAATGAGCAGTTCTTC CASSQESKVNEQFF
TRBD1 TRBJ2-2 few TRBV7-7 TGTGCTAGCAGCTTAGAGGCAGGGGGCATGGAGACCGGGGAGCTGTTTTTT CASSLEAGGMETGELFF
TRBD1 TRBJ1-1 many TRBV6-2/TRBV6-3 TGTGCCAGCAGTTTGGACAGGGAGGGGAACACTGAAGCTTTCTTT CASSLDREGNTEAFF
TRBD2 TRBJ2-1 many TRBV4-3 TGCGCCAGCAGCCAAGGGCTAGCGGGGGCCCTATCCTACAATGAGCAGTTCTTC CASSQGLAGALSYNEQFF